This T cell receptor (beta chain) was sequenced in a study of T cell clones after liver transplantation. Study results and caveats: Rather than being deleted, graft donor-reactive T cells may have moved into the graft.

Assay used: immunoSEQ multiplex PCR; TCRdb lists only in-frame clones, some missing. Of roughly 100,000 clones listed, 80% to 85% are singletons. Germline-derived CDR1 and CDR2 are MNHEY and SMNVEV (reference sequence). The CDR3 has 17 amino acids. The junction had 2 bases not matched to a gene; V was cut back by 0 bases and J by 0 bases. The table lists this clone with a few counts. The antigen remains unidentified. The rearrangement uses TRBV27 and TRBJ2-6; 7 nucleotides align to TRBD1. The clonotype originates from a human donor who received a liver transplant. Sequencing was performed on CD4+ T cells from blood, taken before liver transplant. The CDR3 nucleotides read TGTGCCAGCAGTTTATCCCCAGGGGGCTCTGGGGCCAACGTCCTGACTTTC. It is translated as CASSLSPGGSGANVLTF.